A single sample gave rise to the 16 T cell receptor beta chains below, sequenced in a study of PD-L1 blockade in urothelial cancer. Clones were read by immunoSEQ multiplex PCR, and TCRdb kept only the in-frame ones, dropping some. The table has 49,000 or so clones, approximately 79% seen once. Time point specified: pretreatment peripheral blood. The material sequenced was PBMCs, taken around atezolizumab (anti-PD-L1) treatment. The receptor source for this set is a man aged 65 to 79 with urothelial cancer.

The chain employs TRBV19 and TRBJ1-5; unclear D gene. V lost 3 bases to trimming and J lost 0 bases, with 6 bases between them. The CDR3 sequence is 14 residues long. In germline, CDR1 is LNHDA, CDR2 SQIVND (reference sequence). CDR3 DNA sequence: TGTGCCAGTAGTATCGAGGATAGCAATCAGCCCCAGCATTTT. Its translation: CASSIEDSNQPQHF.

The chain recombines TRBV18 with TRBJ1-1, with D uncertain. Germline V lookup: CDR1 KGHSH, CDR2 LQKENI. There are 13 residues in the CDR3. V was pared by 0 bases and J by 3 bases, with 5 bases between. Here the CDR3 reads CASSPPEDTEAFF. The DNA of the CDR3 is TGTGCCAGCTCACCACCCGAGGACACTGAAGCTTTCTTT.

The V call is TRBV4-1, the J call TRBJ1-4; 7 bases fit TRBD1. CDR1 and CDR2 from the germline V gene are MGHRA and YSYEKL. Trimming at V came to 1 base and at J to 6 bases, leaving 5 bases not matched to a gene. The CDR3 runs to 15 residues. DNA of the CDR3: TGCGCCAGCAGCCAAGTAGCACAGGGGCATGAAAAACTGTTTTTT. Translating it yields CASSQVAQGHEKLFF.

The chain has TRBV7-6 and TRBJ2-2; D ambiguous. Trimming took off 1 base at V and 4 bases at J, with 7 bases between the two ends. The CDR3 length is 14 residues. CDR1 SGHVS and CDR2 FNYEAQ come from the germline V gene. The DNA of the CDR3 is TGTGCCAGCAGCTTAGTTGAGAGCACCGGGGAGCTGTTTTTT. This encodes CASSLVESTGELFF.

A single count supports this clone. This chain's CDR3 is CASSKSDTQYF. CDR3 bases: TGTGCCAGCAGCAAATCAGATACGCAGTATTTT. The gene calls are TRBV6-5 and TRBJ2-3; D is undetermined. Deletions cut 6 bases from V and 4 bases from J, with 5 bases between. This CDR3 comprises 11 residues. Germline loops: CDR1 MNHEY, CDR2 SVGAGI.

This clone was counted a few times. The CDR3 sequence is CASSRTGGQETQYF. CDR3 coding DNA: TGTGCCAGCAGCCGAACGGGGGGACAAGAGACCCAGTACTTC. The V and J genes are TRBV7-8 and TRBJ2-5, with 7 positions matching TRBD2. Trimming at V came to 5 bases and at J to 2 bases, leaving 5 bases not matched to a gene. CDR3 length equals 14 residues. Germline V gene sequence: CDR1 SGHVS, CDR2 FQNEAQ.

The chain couples TRBV27 to TRBJ2-2, with 9 bases that match TRBD2. V shed 0 bases and J 5 bases; nucleotides not matched to a gene: 10. The length of the CDR3 is 18 residues. CDR1 is MNHEY and CDR2 is SMNVEV in the germline V gene (reference sequence). CDR3 amino acids: CASSLSSSSGRSTGELFF. DNA for the CDR3: TGTGCCAGCAGTTTATCGAGCTCCAGCGGGAGGTCGACCGGGGAGCTGTTTTTT.

The gene calls are TRBV7-6 and TRBJ2-7, with a possible D match to TRBD1 (5 bases). V lost 1 base to trimming and J lost 7 bases, with 11 bases between them. Germline V CDR1 and CDR2: SGHVS, FNYEAQ. CDR3 length: 13 amino acids. Here the CDR3 reads CASSLERGWEQYF. CDR3 in DNA: TGTGCCAGCAGCTTAGAAAGGGGATGGGAGCAGTACTTC.

This chain joins TRBV6-1 and TRBJ2-7, with a possible D match to TRBD2 (6 bases). V was trimmed by 6 bases and J by 0 bases, leaving 9 bases between them. The CDR3 runs to 13 residues. Germline V gene data show CDR1 as MNHNS and CDR2 as SASEGT. DNA of the CDR3: TGTGCCAGCAGAAGACTAGACTCCTACGAGCAGTACTTC. Translated, it gives CASRRLDSYEQYF.

The J gene is TRBJ2-4, the V gene TRBV2, with 8 nucleotides matching TRBD1. This CDR3 comprises 15 residues. With V trimmed by 5 bases and J by 6 bases, 9 bases remained unmatched. Germline V gene data show CDR1 as SNHLY and CDR2 as FYNNEI. The CDR3 bases are TGTGCCAGCAGTTCGACAGGGGATGGGGGAAACATTCAGTACTTC. Residues: CASSSTGDGGNIQYF.

This chain connects TRBV10-2 to TRBJ1-1; maybe TRBD1 (5 bases). This CDR3 has 14 amino acids. CDR1 and CDR2 from the germline V gene are WSHSY and SAAADI. The V end lost 4 bases, the J end lost 4 bases, and 13 bases lay between the germline ends. The CDR3 loop reads CASSVGGVSTEAFF. The CDR3 DNA sequence: TGCGCCAGCAGTGTCGGAGGGGTAAGCACTGAAGCTTTCTTT.

V and J are TRBV19 and TRBJ2-3; 9 positions match TRBD1. In germline, CDR1 is LNHDA, CDR2 SQIVND (reference sequence). Trimming took 3 bases from V and 6 from J; bases not matched to a gene: 7. The CDR3 spans 15 residues. The CDR3 DNA reads as TGTGCCAGTAGTATTCCGAACAGGGGGCCGGATACGCAGTATTTT. Translation gives CASSIPNRGPDTQYF.

The gene calls are TRBV6-1 and TRBJ1-3; D gene unclear. Germline V gene data show CDR1 as MNHNS and CDR2 as SASEGT. Between the trimmed V and J ends, which lost 0 bases and 9 bases, there was a span of 12 bases. This CDR3 has 14 amino acids. Here the CDR3 reads CASSEAWVEGTIYF. CDR3 nucleotides: TGTGCCAGCAGTGAAGCGTGGGTAGAGGGCACCATATATTTT.

The chain has TRBV21-1 and TRBJ1-2; the table's D call, TRBD1, was not checked against the DNA. TRBV21-1 corresponds to a pseudogene. The CDR3 has 16 amino acids. The CDR3 spells CASLMNRECSNYGYTF. CDR3 nucleotides: TGTGCCAGCCTGATGAACAGGGAATGTTCGAACTATGGCTACACCTTC.

The genes are TRBV6-6 and TRBJ2-7, with TRBD1 matching over 9 bases. The CDR3 totals 14 residues. Germline V CDR1 and CDR2: MNHNY, SVGAGI (reference sequence). With V trimmed by 5 bases and J by 5 bases, 7 bases remained unmatched. CDR3: CASSPGTGWDEQYF. As DNA, the CDR3 is TGTGCCAGCAGTCCTGGGACAGGGTGGGACGAGCAGTACTTC.

The chain combines TRBV9 with TRBJ2-4, with a possible D match to TRBD2 (6 bases). V was cut by 3 bases and J by 7 bases, with 17 bases left in between. CDR3 length: 15 amino acids. The germline CDR1 and CDR2 sequences are SGDLS and YYNGEE. The CDR3: CASSARDSEGNIQYF. CDR3 in DNA: TGTGCCAGCAGCGCACGGGACTCAGAGGGGAACATTCAGTACTTC.